A single sample gave rise to the 12 T cell receptor beta chains below, sequenced in a study of response to subunit inactivated influenza vaccine (dated by TCRdb to the late 2010s). Preparation of the library involved RT-PCR. Sequenced on an Illumina HiSeq 2500. Using fastp at Q25 and MiXCR, TCRdb reprocessed the public reads and kept productive beta chains. Rows matching on CDR3 protein sequence are summarized as one entry with the most common DNA and genes. The sample has around 200,000 distinct CDR3 sequences on record, about 9% of them singletons. The ten largest clonotypes hold roughly 10% of the sample. The source was non-naive T cells sorted from PBMCs, collected on the day of vaccination. Reading the label with the study, this specimen's cell subset or site is: memory T cell fraction. Receptors originate from a middle-aged man who received an inactivated influenza vaccine. Donor details come from another sample of the same person, matched by shared clones.

The gene calls are TRBV12-3 or TRBV12-4 and TRBJ2-5, with 9 bases aligning to TRBD1. The junction had 7 bases not matched to a gene; V was cut back by 5 bases and J by 3 bases. The CDR3 consists of 15 residues. CDR3 in amino acids: CASSTFRQGEETQYF. The CDR3 DNA follows: TGTGCCAGCAGTACCTTTAGACAGGGGGAAGAGACCCAGTACTTC.

V is TRBV7-2 and J is TRBJ1-2, with D unclear. This CDR3 is built from 15 residues. Deletions cut 2 bases from V and 0 bases from J, with 10 bases between. The germline V gene has CDR1 SGHTA and CDR2 FQGNSA. CDR3 region: CASSLKASANYGYTF. CDR3 in DNA: TGTGCCAGCAGCTTAAAGGCCTCGGCTAACTATGGCTACACCTTC. Drawing the rest from reference TRBV7-2 and TRBJ1-2, the complete variable domain is GAGVSQSPSNKVTEKGKDVELRCDPISGHTALYWYRQSLGQGLEFLIYFQGNSAPDKSGLPSDRFSAERTGGSVSTLTIQRTQQEDSAVYLCASSLKASANYGYTFGSGTRLTVV.

The rearrangement joins TRBV20-1 to TRBJ2-3, with 7 nucleotides matching TRBD2. The CDR3 is 15 amino acids. Trimming removed 0 bases from V and 6 bases from J; junction bases left unmatched: 9. The germline V gene has CDR1 DFQATT and CDR2 SNEGSKA (reference sequence). In DNA, the CDR3 is TGCAGTGCTAGAGAGCGGCGGGGGAGGTTGGATACGCAGTATTTT. The encoded protein is CSARERRGRLDTQYF.

The chain couples TRBV15 to TRBJ1-1; the D gene is possibly TRBD1 (5 bases). Germline-derived CDR1 and CDR2 are LNHNV and YYDKDF (reference sequence). The CDR3 has 14 amino acids. Between the trimmed V and J ends, which lost 1 base and 6 bases, there was a span of 12 bases. The CDR3 nucleotides are TGTGCCACCAGCAGAGGAGGGGTTACCGCTGAAGCTTTCTTT. It translates to CATSRGGVTAEAFF.

With regard to this clonotype: Germline and junction disagree at one end, which may indicate a read error. V usage is TRBV27 and J usage is TRBJ2-1; TRBD2 aligns across 12 bases. This CDR3 has 19 amino acids. Germline assignment: CDR1 MNHEY and CDR2 SMNVEV (reference sequence). Written as DNA, the CDR3 is TGTGCCAGGAGTTTAGAGTCCTCGACTAGCGGGAGATTGTACAATGAGCAGTTCTTC. Residues: CARSLESSTSGRLYNEQFF.

This clonotype was picked up many times. V and J are TRBV6-2 or TRBV6-3 and TRBJ1-5, with 7 bases that match TRBD1. The V and J ends lost 2 bases and 6 bases, in that order; junction bases with no gene match: 13. There are 17 residues in the CDR3. CDR1 and CDR2 (germline): MNHEY, SVGEGT. DNA for the CDR3: TGTGCCAGCAGTTACGGACCGACAGGGTTAGGTGTTCAGCCCCAGCATTTT. This sequence encodes CASSYGPTGLGVQPQHF.

This clonotype was seen ten or more times. The chain links TRBV4-1 to TRBJ1-2; 8 bases agree with TRBD1. V trimming: 5 bases; J trimming: 4 bases; junction bases outside the gene matches: 9. There are 15 residues in the CDR3. Germline CDR1 is MGHRA and CDR2 is YSYEKL. CDR3 bases: TGCGCCAGCAGCTCCCAGGGGGCAAGGATCTATGGCTACACCTTC. Its translation is CASSSQGARIYGYTF.

This clonotype was found a few times. This chain uses TRBV4-3 with TRBJ1-5; maybe TRBD1 (5 bases). CDR3 length: 15 residues. Germline values: CDR1 LGHNA, CDR2 YSLEER. Trimming took 3 bases from V and 7 from J, leaving 16 bases between them. The CDR3 DNA sequence: TGCGCCAGCAGCCAGGGGGTGGAGTCGCACCAGCCCCAGCATTTT. It yields the protein CASSQGVESHQPQHF.

This sequence joins TRBV14 and TRBJ2-7; D might be TRBD1 (5 bases). Germline V gives CDR1 SGHDN, CDR2 FVKESK. Deletions cut 5 bases from V and 6 bases from J, with 17 bases between. This CDR3 has 14 residues. The CDR3 loop reads CASSKKGMVGEQYF. DNA of the CDR3: TGTGCCAGCAGCAAAAAGGGGATGGTGGGCGAGCAGTACTTC.

This clonotype was seen at least ten times. The V gene is TRBV14, the J gene TRBJ2-5, with D possibly matching TRBD2 (7 bases). V shed 0 bases and J shed 4 bases, with 18 bases lying between them. The CDR3 is 17 amino acids. Per germline, CDR1 SGHDN and CDR2 FVKESK. CDR3 nucleotide sequence: TGTGCCAGCAGCCAAGATCCGTACAGGGAGGGTTCAGAGACCCAGTACTTC. Translating it yields CASSQDPYREGSETQYF.

The chain uses TRBV7-2 and TRBJ2-1; TRBD2 matches at 9 bases. Germline V gene data show CDR1 as SGHTA and CDR2 as FQGNSA. V dropped 2 bases and J dropped 6; count of bases not matched to a gene: 5. This CDR3 comprises 15 residues. The CDR3 DNA reads TGTGCCAGCAGCTTACTGGGCGGGAGGGGCAATGAGCAGTTCTTC. Translation: CASSLLGGRGNEQFF.

The V and J genes are TRBV19 and TRBJ2-2; TRBD2 matches 8 bases. Looked up from germline, CDR1 is LNHDA and CDR2 is SQIVND (reference sequence). This CDR3 spans 15 amino acids. V trimming: 5 bases; J trimming: 0 bases; junction bases outside the gene matches: 2. DNA for the CDR3: TGTGCCAGTAGTTTAGCGGGGACGAACACCGGGGAGCTGTTTTTT. Residues: CASSLAGTNTGELFF. The full variable domain, with the rest looked up from reference TRBV19 and TRBJ2-2, is DGGITQSPKYLFRKEGQNVTLSCEQNLNHDAMYWYRQDPGQGLRLIYYSQIVNDFQKGDIAEGYSVSREKKESFPLTVTSAQKNPTAFYLCASSLAGTNTGELFFGEGSRLTVL.